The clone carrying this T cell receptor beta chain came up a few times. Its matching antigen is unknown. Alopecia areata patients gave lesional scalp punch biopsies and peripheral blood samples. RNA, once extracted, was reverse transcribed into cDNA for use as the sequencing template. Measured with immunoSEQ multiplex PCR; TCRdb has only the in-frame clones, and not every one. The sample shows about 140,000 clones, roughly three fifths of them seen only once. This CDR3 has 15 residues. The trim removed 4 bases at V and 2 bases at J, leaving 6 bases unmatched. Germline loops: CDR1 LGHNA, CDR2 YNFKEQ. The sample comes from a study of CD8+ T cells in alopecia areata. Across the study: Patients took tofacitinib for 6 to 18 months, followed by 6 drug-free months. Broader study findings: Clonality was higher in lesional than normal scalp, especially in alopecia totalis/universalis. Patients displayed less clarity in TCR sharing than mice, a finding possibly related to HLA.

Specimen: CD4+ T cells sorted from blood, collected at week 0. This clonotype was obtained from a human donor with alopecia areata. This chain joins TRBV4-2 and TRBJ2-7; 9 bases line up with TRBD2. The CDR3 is CASSRSSGVAYEQYF. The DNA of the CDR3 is TGTGCCAGCAGCCGATCTAGCGGGGTAGCCTACGAGCAGTACTTC.